The 19 T cell receptor beta chains below come from one sample, sequenced in a study of cytomegalovirus exposure and HLA in healthy donors. This PCR relied on a set of 60 Vbeta primers and 13 Jbeta primers. TCRdb's table, derived via immunoSEQ multiplex PCR, lists solely in-frame clones and lacks some. The data contain about 110,000 clones, 60% to 85% of them singletons. The source material was PBMCs. Receptor source: a man in his forties or fifties in good health and CMV-seronegative.

J is TRBJ2-7 and V is TRBV6-5, with 8 positions matching TRBD1. CDR1 is MNHEY, CDR2 SVGAGI, per germline. This CDR3 has 15 amino acids. Trimming took 7 bases from V and 0 from J; bases not matched to a gene: 8. The CDR3: CASTSDRGSSYEQYF. The CDR3 region has the DNA TGTGCCAGCACCTCAGACAGGGGTAGCTCCTACGAGCAGTACTTC.

The chain uses TRBV5-1 and TRBJ1-5, with D tentatively TRBD1 (5 bases). The ends were cut back, 5 bases at V and 2 bases at J, with 17 bases in the middle. Germline V gene lookup returns CDR1 SGHRS and CDR2 YFSETQ. The CDR3 covers 16 residues. CDR3 loop: CASSPTGGGRNQPQHF. CDR3 DNA sequence: TGCGCCAGCAGTCCCACGGGGGGAGGTCGCAATCAGCCCCAGCATTTT.

A word on this clone: This sample also contains other DNA sequences that code for the same CDR3. The chain uses TRBV7-9 and TRBJ1-5; no reliable D call. This CDR3 contains 12 residues. Germline CDR1 and CDR2: SEHNR and FQNEAQ (reference sequence). Trimming shortened V by 5 bases and J by 4 bases, and 6 bases separated the two germline ends. The CDR3 nucleotides are TGTGCCAGCAGCCGAGGAAATCAGCCCCAGCATTTT. Protein sequence: CASSRGNQPQHF.

The genes are TRBV5-6 and TRBJ2-2; D not certain. The CDR3 extends over 15 amino acids. Germline loops: CDR1 SGHDT, CDR2 YYEEEE. V was pared by 1 base and J by 1 base, with 8 bases between. CDR3 sequence reads: CASSLYSENTGELFF. Written as DNA, the CDR3 is TGTGCCAGCAGCTTGTATAGTGAGAACACCGGGGAGCTGTTTTTT.

A single count supports this clone. The chain employs TRBV15 and TRBJ1-2; the match to TRBD1 covers 10 bases. Losses at the gene ends were 0 bases for V and 6 bases for J; bases not matched to a gene: 10. The germline V gene encodes CDR1 LNHNV and CDR2 YYDKDF (reference sequence). This CDR3 has 17 amino acids. The chain's CDR3 is CATSRDFVDRGDDGYTF. CDR3 DNA sequence: TGTGCCACCAGCAGAGATTTTGTGGACAGGGGGGATGATGGCTACACCTTC.

This clone was recorded only once. The chain carries TRBV6-5 and TRBJ2-5; 7 bases match TRBD1. The closer fit of TRBJ2-7 to the DNA end suggests the J call may be wrong. The CDR3 runs to 13 residues. Germline V CDR1 and CDR2: MNHEY, SVGAGI. The CDR3 sequence is CASSYGDSYEQYF. The CDR3 bases are TGTGCCAGCAGTTACGGGGACAGCTACGAGCAGTACTTC.

A few counts support this clone. The chain employs TRBV6-1 and TRBJ1-6, with D possibly TRBD1 on 6 matching bases. There are 15 residues in the CDR3. Germline V gene data show CDR1 as MNHNS and CDR2 as SASEGT. Trimming pared 4 bases from V and 7 bases from J, leaving 14 bases between. CDR3: CASSGGQSRNSPLHF. In nucleotides, the CDR3 is TGTGCCAGCAGTGGGGGACAATCGCGGAATTCACCCCTCCACTTT.

This clone was counted between two and nine times. This sequence joins TRBV2 and TRBJ1-6; possible D gene TRBD1, 5 bases. CDR3 length: 18 amino acids. Germline-derived CDR1 and CDR2 are SNHLY and FYNNEI. Deletions cut 6 bases from V and 8 bases from J, with 26 bases between. The CDR3 here is CASRAYGQGGMPYSPLHF. CDR3 nucleotide sequence: TGTGCCAGCAGGGCCTACGGCCAGGGTGGGATGCCTTATTCACCCCTCCACTTT.

The chain links TRBV2 to TRBJ1-5, with D unresolved. CDR3 length: 13 amino acids. Germline CDR1 reads SNHLY; CDR2 reads FYNNEI. The ends were cut back, 2 bases at V and 4 bases at J, with 6 bases in the middle. CDR3 in DNA: TGTGCCAGCAGTGAACCCCCAAATCAGCCCCAGCATTTT. It is translated as CASSEPPNQPQHF.

V is TRBV6-5 and J is TRBJ1-5; TRBD1 matches at 7 bases. Germline CDR1 reads MNHEY; CDR2 reads SVGAGI. The ends lost 5 bases at V and 7 bases at J; junction bases unmatched: 5. The length of the CDR3 is 13 residues. The CDR3 spells CASSDRVLQPQHF. DNA for the CDR3: TGTGCCAGCAGTGACAGGGTCTTGCAGCCCCAGCATTTT.

This chain joins TRBV2 and TRBJ1-1; 7 bases agree with TRBD1. The CDR3 spans 15 residues. Per the germline V gene, CDR1 is SNHLY and CDR2 is FYNNEI. Germline trimming cut 5 bases from V and 1 base from J; bases unmatched to any gene: 7. DNA for the CDR3: TGTGCCAGCAGTAGAACAGGGGCCACGAACACTGAAGCTTTCTTT. Translating gives CASSRTGATNTEAFF.

The rearrangement links TRBV29-1 to TRBJ1-5; 10 bases fit TRBD1. There are 18 residues in the CDR3. Unmatched junction bases numbered 14, after V lost 5 bases and J lost 1 base. Germline V gene lookup returns CDR1 SQVTM and CDR2 ANQGSEA. The CDR3 loop reads CSVLLPSGTGVSNQPQHF. DNA for the CDR3: TGCAGCGTTCTACTCCCTTCCGGGACAGGGGTCAGCAATCAGCCCCAGCATTTT.

This clone was counted once. The rearrangement links TRBV7-2 to TRBJ2-5; TRBD1 aligns across 7 bases. The CDR3 runs 15 residues. CDR1 and CDR2 from the germline V gene are SGHTA and FQGNSA. After removal of 6 bases from V and 5 bases from J, the junction contained 12 bases not matched to a gene. The CDR3 sequence: CASRVKGATYETQYF. DNA for the CDR3: TGTGCCAGCAGGGTTAAGGGGGCGACCTATGAGACCCAGTACTTC.

The CDR3 DNA sequence: TGTGCCAGCAGCTTAGACCGTAGCACCTACGAGCAGTACTTC. It codes for CASSLDRSTYEQYF. The gene calls are TRBV7-2 and TRBJ2-7; no clear D gene. In germline, CDR1 is SGHTA, CDR2 FQGNSA. Trimming stripped 1 base from V and 2 bases from J, with 9 bases between. The CDR3 sequence is 14 residues long.

J is TRBJ1-5 and V is TRBV6-1; D call uncertain. Germline V CDR1 and CDR2: MNHNS, SASEGT. The CDR3 is made up of 12 amino acids. Trimming left V 6 bases short and J 7 bases short, with 10 bases between. CDR3 coding DNA: TGTGCCAGCAGAAACTCGGAGCAGCCCCAGCATTTT. Its translation is CASRNSEQPQHF.

Sample share makes this clone medium-sized. The chain links TRBV5-5 to TRBJ1-4, with a weak D call TRBD1 (6 bases). Trimming left V 0 bases short and J 6 bases short, with 6 bases between. Germline-derived CDR1 and CDR2 are SGHKS and YYEKEE (reference sequence). This CDR3 is built from 13 residues. This CDR3 is CASSLDRDEKLFF. The CDR3 region has the DNA TGTGCCAGCAGCTTGGACAGGGATGAAAAACTGTTTTTT.

CDR3 DNA sequence: TGTGCCAGCAGAGTGGGAGGTGGCGGAACTAGCACAGATACGCAGTATTTT. Residues: CASRVGGGGTSTDTQYF. V gene TRBV9 combines with J gene TRBJ2-3; the D gene is possibly TRBD2 (6 bases). Trimming removed 5 bases at V and 0 bases at J, with 19 bases between. The V gene's germline CDR1 is SGDLS and CDR2 YYNGEE. The CDR3 is made up of 17 amino acids. The full variable domain, with the rest looked up from reference TRBV9 and TRBJ2-3, is DSGVTQTPKHLITATGQRVTLRCSPRSGDLSVYWYQQSLDQGLQFLIQYYNGEERAKGNILERFSAQQFPDLHSELNLSSLELGDSALYFCASRVGGGGTSTDTQYFGPGTRLTVL.

The rearrangement uses TRBV19 and TRBJ1-5, with TRBD1 identical over 7 bases. Germline CDR1 LNHDA, CDR2 SQIVND (reference sequence). V shed 7 bases and J 4 bases; nucleotides not matched to a gene: 7. The CDR3 loop spans 14 amino acids. CDR3 nucleotides: TGTGCCAGTACCCCCTGGGACAGAAATCAGCCCCAGCATTTT. It specifies CASTPWDRNQPQHF.

This chain joins TRBV19 and TRBJ1-2; possibly TRBD1 for D (6 bases). V was clipped by 6 bases and J by 7 bases, with 18 bases between them. CDR3 length: 14 amino acids. Looked up from germline, CDR1 is LNHDA and CDR2 is SQIVND (reference sequence). CDR3 sequence (DNA): TGTGCCAGTAGACACCGGGACACTCGAAGTGGCTACACCTTC. Amino acid sequence: CASRHRDTRSGYTF.